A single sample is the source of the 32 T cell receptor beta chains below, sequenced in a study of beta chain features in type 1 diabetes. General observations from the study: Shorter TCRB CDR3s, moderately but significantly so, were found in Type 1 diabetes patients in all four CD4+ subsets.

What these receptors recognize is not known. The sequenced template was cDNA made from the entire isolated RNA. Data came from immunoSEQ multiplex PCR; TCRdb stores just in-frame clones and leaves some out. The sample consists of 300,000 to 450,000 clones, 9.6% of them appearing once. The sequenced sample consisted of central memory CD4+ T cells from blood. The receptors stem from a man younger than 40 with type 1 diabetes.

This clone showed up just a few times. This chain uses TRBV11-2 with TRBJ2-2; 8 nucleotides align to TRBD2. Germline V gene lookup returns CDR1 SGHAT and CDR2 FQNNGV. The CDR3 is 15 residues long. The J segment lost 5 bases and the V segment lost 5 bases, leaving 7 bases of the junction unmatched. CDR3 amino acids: CASSPQREWTGELFF. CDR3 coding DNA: TGTGCCAGCAGCCCCCAGCGGGAGTGGACCGGGGAGCTGTTTTTT.

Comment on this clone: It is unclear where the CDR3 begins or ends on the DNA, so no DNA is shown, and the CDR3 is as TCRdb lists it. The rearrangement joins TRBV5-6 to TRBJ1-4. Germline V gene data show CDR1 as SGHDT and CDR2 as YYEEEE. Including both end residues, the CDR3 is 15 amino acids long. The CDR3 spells CASSLEGHTEKNCFF.

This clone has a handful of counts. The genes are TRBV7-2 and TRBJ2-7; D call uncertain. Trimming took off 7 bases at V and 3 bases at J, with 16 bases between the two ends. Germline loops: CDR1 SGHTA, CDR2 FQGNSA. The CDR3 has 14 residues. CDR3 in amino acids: CASTKMGLDYEQYF. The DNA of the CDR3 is TGTGCCAGCACCAAGATGGGTCTTGACTACGAGCAGTACTTC.

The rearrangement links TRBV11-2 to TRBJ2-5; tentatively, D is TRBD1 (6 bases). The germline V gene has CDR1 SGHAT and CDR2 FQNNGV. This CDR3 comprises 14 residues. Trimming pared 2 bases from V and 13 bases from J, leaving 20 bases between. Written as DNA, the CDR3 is TGTGCCAGCAGCTTAAACCCGACATTGGGGGCCAGGTACTTC. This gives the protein CASSLNPTLGARYF.

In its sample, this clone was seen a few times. CDR3 loop: CASSFVAVGVDTQYF. The DNA of the CDR3 is TGTGCCAGCAGCTTTGTAGCGGTGGGGGTGGATACGCAGTATTTT. This chain joins TRBV7-2 and TRBJ2-3; possible D gene TRBD2, 6 bases. Germline CDR1 SGHTA, CDR2 FQGNSA. V shed 3 bases and J shed 6 bases, with 16 bases lying between them. There are 15 residues in the CDR3.

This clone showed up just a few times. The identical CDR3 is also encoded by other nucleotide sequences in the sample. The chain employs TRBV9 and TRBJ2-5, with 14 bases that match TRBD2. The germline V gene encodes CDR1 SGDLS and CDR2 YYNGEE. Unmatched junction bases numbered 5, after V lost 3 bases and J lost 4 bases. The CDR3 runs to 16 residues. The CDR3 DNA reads TGTGCCAGCAGCGCACCCGGACTAGCGGGGGGAGAGACCCAGTACTTC. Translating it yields CASSAPGLAGGETQYF.

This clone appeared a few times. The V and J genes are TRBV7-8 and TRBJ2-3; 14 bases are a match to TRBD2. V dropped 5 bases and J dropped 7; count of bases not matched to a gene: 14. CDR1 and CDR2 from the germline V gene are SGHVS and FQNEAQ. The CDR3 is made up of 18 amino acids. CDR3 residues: CASSKLNVGTSGRHTQYF. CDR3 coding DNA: TGTGCCAGCAGCAAGCTAAACGTCGGGACTAGCGGGAGACATACGCAGTATTTT. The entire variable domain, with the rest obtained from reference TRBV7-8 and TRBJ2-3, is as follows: GAGVSQSPRYKVAKRGQDVALRCDPISGHVSLFWYQQALGQGPEFLTYFQNEAQLDKSGLPSDRFFAERPEGSVSTLKIQRTQQEDSAVYLCASSKLNVGTSGRHTQYFGPGTRLTVL.

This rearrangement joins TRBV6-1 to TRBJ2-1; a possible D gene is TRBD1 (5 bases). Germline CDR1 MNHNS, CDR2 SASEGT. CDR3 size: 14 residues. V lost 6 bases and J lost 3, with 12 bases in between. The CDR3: CASSSGKSYNEQFF. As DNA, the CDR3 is TGTGCCAGCAGCTCAGGGAAAAGCTACAATGAGCAGTTCTTC.

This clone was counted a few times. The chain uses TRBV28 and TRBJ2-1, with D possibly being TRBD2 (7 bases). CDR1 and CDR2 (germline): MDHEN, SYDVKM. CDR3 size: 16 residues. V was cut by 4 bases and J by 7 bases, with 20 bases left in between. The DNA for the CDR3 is TGTGCCAGCAGTTCCTGGGGGGGCTCCTCGAGGAATGAGCAGTTCTTC. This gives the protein CASSSWGGSSRNEQFF.

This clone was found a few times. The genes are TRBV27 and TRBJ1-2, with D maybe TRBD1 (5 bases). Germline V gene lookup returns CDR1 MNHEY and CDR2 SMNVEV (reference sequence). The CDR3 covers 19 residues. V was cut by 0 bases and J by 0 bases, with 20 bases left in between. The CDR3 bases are TGTGCCAGCAGTTTATCGGGCCGGGGCCCCGAATCAGCTAACTATGGCTACACCTTC. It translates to CASSLSGRGPESANYGYTF.

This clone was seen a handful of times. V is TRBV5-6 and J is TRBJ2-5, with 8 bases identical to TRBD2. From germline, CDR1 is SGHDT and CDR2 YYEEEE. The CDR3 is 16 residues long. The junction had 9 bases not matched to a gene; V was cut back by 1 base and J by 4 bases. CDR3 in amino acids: CASSLLGGGSGETQYF. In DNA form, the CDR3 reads TGTGCCAGCAGCTTGCTCGGCGGGGGGAGTGGAGAGACCCAGTACTTC.

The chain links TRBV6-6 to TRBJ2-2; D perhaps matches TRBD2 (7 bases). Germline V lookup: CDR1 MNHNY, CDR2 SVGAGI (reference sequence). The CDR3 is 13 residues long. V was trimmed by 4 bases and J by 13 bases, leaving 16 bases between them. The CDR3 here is CASSLGGVDRLFF. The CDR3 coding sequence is TGTGCCAGCAGTTTAGGGGGGGTTGACAGGCTGTTTTTT.

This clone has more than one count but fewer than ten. CDR3 amino acids: CASMMTGNYGYTF. The CDR3 DNA follows: TGTGCCAGTATGATGACAGGGAACTATGGCTACACCTTC. The chain joins TRBV19 to TRBJ1-2, with 7 bases that match TRBD1. The germline V gene has CDR1 LNHDA and CDR2 SQIVND (reference sequence). CDR3 length equals 13 residues. Trimming took 7 bases from V and 2 from J; bases not matched to a gene: 4.

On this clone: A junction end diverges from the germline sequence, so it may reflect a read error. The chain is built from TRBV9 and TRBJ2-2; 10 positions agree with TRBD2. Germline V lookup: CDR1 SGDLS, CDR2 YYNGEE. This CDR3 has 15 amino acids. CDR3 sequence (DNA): TGTGCCAGCGAAGGGGGACTAGCGAACACCGGGGAGCTGCTTTTT. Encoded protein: CASEGGLANTGELLF.

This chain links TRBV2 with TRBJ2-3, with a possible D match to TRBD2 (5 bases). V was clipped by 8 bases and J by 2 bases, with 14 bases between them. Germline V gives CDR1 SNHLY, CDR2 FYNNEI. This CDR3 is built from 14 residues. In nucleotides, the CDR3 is TGTGCCAGCTATTACAGCGGACTCACAGATACGCAGTATTTT. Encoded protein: CASYYSGLTDTQYF. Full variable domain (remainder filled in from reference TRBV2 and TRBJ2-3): EPEVTQTPSHQVTQMGQEVILRCVPISNHLYFYWYRQILGQKVEFLVSFYNNEISEKSEIFDDQFSVERPDGSNFTLKIRSTKLEDSAMYFCASYYSGLTDTQYFGPGTRLTVL.

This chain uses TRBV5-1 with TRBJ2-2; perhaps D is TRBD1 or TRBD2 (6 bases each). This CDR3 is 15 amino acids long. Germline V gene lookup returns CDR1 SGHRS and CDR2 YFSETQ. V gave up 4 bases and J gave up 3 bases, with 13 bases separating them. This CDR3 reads CASSPGAGDTGELFF. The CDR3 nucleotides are TGCGCCAGCAGCCCGGGGGCAGGGGACACCGGGGAGCTGTTTTTT.

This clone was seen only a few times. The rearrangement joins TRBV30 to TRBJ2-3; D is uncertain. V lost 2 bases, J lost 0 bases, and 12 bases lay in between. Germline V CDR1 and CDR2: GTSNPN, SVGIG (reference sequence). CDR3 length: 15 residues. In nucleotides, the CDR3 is TGTGCCTGGAGTCTCAGACCATCTAGCACAGATACGCAGTATTTT. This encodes CAWSLRPSSTDTQYF.

The CDR3 DNA reads as TGTGCCATCAGTGCGGAGGGCTATGGCTACACCTTC. Translated: CAISAEGYGYTF. This chain connects TRBV10-3 to TRBJ1-2; the D is unclear. Germline values: CDR1 ENHRY, CDR2 SYGVKD. The V and J ends lost 4 bases and 4 bases respectively, with 7 bases between them. The CDR3 contains 12 residues.

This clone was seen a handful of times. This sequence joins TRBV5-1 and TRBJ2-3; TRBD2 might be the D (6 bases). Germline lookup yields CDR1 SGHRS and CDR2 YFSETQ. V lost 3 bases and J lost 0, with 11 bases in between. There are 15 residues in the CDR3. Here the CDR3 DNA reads TGCGCCAGCAGCTCTCTCGGGACTAGCACAGATACGCAGTATTTT. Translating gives CASSSLGTSTDTQYF.

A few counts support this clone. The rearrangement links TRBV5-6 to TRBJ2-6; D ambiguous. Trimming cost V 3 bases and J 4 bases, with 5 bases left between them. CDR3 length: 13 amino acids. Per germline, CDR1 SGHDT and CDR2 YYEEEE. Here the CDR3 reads CASSSIGANVLTF. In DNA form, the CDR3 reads TGTGCCAGCAGCTCTATCGGGGCCAACGTCCTGACTTTC.

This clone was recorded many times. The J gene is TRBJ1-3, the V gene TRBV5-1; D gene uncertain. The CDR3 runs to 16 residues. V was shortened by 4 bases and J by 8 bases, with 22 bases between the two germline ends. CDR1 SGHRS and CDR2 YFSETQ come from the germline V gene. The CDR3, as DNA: TGCGCCAGCAGCCCCTACTCTTCAGGCTATGGGGACACCATATATTTT. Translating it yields CASSPYSSGYGDTIYF.

The CDR3, as DNA: TGTGCCAGCAGTTACTCGCGGGGGTTTTCAGGCGGCTACACCTTC. Amino acid sequence: CASSYSRGFSGGYTF. The V call is TRBV6-5, the J call TRBJ1-2; the D gene is possibly TRBD1 (5 bases). Germline assignment: CDR1 MNHEY and CDR2 SVGAGI. The CDR3 consists of 15 residues. Trimming cost V 0 bases and J 8 bases, with 16 bases left between them.

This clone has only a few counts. DNA of the CDR3: TGTGCCACCAGCAGAGCCGGGACAGGGTCTGATACGCAGTATTTT. As protein: CATSRAGTGSDTQYF. The rearrangement links TRBV15 to TRBJ2-3, with TRBD1 matching over 9 bases. This CDR3 is 15 amino acids long. CDR1 LNHNV and CDR2 YYDKDF come from the germline V gene (reference sequence). The V segment lost 1 base and the J segment 6 bases; nucleotides outside the gene matches: 5.

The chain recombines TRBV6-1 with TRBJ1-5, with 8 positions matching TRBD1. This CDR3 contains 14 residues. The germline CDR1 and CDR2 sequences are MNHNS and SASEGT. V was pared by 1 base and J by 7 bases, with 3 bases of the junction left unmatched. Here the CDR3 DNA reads TGTGCCAGCAGTGAAGGGACAGGGAAACAGCCCCAGCATTTT. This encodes CASSEGTGKQPQHF.

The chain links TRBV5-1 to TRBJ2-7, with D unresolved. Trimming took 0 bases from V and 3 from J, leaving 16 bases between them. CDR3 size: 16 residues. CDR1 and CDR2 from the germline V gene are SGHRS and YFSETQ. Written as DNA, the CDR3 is TGCGCCAGCAGCTTGGCCGGGCAGGCCTCATTCTACGAGCAGTACTTC. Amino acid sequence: CASSLAGQASFYEQYF.

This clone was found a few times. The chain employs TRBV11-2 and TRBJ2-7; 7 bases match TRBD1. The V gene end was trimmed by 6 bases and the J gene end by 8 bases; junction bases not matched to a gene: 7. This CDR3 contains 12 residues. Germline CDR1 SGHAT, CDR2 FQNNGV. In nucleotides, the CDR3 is TGTGCCAGCAGTTCGGACAGGTACAAGCAGTACTTC. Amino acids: CASSSDRYKQYF.

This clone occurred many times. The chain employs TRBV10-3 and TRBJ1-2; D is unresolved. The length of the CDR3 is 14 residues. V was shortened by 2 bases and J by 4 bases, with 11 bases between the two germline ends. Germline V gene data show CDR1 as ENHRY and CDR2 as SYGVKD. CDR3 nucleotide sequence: TGTGCCATCAGTGAGGGACCGGAGGGCTATGGCTACACCTTC. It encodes CAISEGPEGYGYTF.

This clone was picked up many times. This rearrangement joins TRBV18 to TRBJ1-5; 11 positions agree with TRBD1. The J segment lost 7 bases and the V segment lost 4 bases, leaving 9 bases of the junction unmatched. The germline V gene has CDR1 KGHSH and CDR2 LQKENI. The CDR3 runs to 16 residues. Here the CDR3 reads CASSLAGTGGQQPQHF. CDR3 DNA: TGTGCCAGCTCACTAGCCGGGACAGGGGGACAACAGCCCCAGCATTTT. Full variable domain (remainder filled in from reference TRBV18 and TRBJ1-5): NAGVMQNPRHLVRRRGQEARLRCSPMKGHSHVYWYRQLPEEGLKFMVYLQKENIIDESGMPKERFSAEFPKEGPSILRIQQVVRGDSAAYFCASSLAGTGGQQPQHFGDGTRLSIL.

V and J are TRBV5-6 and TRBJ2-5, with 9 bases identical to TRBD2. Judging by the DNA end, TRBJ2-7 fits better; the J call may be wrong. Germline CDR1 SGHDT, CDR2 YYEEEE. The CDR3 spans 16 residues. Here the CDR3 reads CASSLGLAEWLSEQYF. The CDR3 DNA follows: TGTGCCAGCAGCTTGGGACTAGCGGAGTGGTTGAGCGAGCAGTACTTC.

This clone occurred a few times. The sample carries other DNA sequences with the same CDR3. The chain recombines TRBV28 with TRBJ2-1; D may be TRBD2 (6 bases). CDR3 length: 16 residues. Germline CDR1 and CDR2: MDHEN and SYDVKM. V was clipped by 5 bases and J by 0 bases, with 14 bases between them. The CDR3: CASSPSGGSSYNEQFF. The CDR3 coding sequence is TGTGCCAGCAGTCCAAGTGGGGGGAGCTCCTACAATGAGCAGTTCTTC.

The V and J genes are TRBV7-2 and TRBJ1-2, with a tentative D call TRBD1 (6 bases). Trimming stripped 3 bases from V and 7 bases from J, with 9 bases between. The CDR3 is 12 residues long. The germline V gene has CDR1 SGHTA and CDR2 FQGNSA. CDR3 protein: CASSFPRGGYTF. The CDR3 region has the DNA TGTGCCAGCAGCTTTCCCAGGGGTGGCTACACCTTC.

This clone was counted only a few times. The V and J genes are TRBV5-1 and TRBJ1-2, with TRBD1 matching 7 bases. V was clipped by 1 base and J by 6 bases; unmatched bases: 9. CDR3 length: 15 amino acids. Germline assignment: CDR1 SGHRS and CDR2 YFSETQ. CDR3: CASSLPTGAADGYTF. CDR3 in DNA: TGCGCCAGCAGCTTGCCCACAGGGGCCGCGGATGGCTACACCTTC.